Following are 4 T cell receptor beta chains from one sample sequenced in a study of T cell responses to AZD1222 COVID-19 vaccine (dated by TCRdb to about 2021). This sample's time point label indicates: baseline before first vaccination. The library was obtained by the immunoSEQ multiplex PCR assay. Entries here come from immuneACCESS through TCRdb and include only in-frame sequences with V and J called. Some clones fail to appear in such tables; in the studies checked, an unresolved V gene covers under half of the shortfall, and the cause of the remainder is unknown. The sample table holds around 150,000 clones, of which more than 85% were seen once. Less than 2.5% of the sample comes from the top ten. Sequences were derived from peripheral blood, sampled on day 0 of AZD1222 vaccination. All receptors derive from an adult in good health.

The chain's CDR3 is CASSRGGTINQPQHF. In nucleotides, the CDR3 is TGTGCCAGCAGCCGCGGCGGGACCATCAATCAGCCCCAGCATTTT. The chain recombines TRBV7-9 with TRBJ1-5; D may be TRBD1 (5 bases). The CDR3 loop spans 15 amino acids. The germline gives CDR1 SEHNR, CDR2 FQNEAQ (reference sequence). V gave up 5 bases and J gave up 3 bases, with 14 bases separating them. Full variable domain (rest looked up from reference TRBV7-9 and TRBJ1-5): DTGVSQNPRHKITKRGQNVTFRCDPISEHNRLYWYRQTLGQGPEFLTYFQNEAQLEKSRLLSDRFSAERPKGSFSTLEIQRTEQGDSAMYLCASSRGGTINQPQHFGDGTRLSIL.

This chain joins TRBV19 and TRBJ1-5; D is ambiguous. The CDR3 is 16 residues long. V was clipped by 3 bases and J by 4 bases, with 16 bases between them. Germline lookup yields CDR1 LNHDA and CDR2 SQIVND (reference sequence). This CDR3 reads CASSMEAPRVNQPQHF. The CDR3 DNA reads TGTGCCAGTAGTATGGAGGCCCCGAGGGTTAATCAGCCCCAGCATTTT.

The J gene is TRBJ1-5, the V gene TRBV5-1; 7 bases match TRBD1. Trimming at V came to 4 bases and at J to 2 bases, leaving 6 bases not matched to a gene. Germline V CDR1 and CDR2: SGHRS, YFSETQ. The CDR3 extends over 15 amino acids. This CDR3 reads CASSIGTDRNQPQHF. CDR3 bases: TGCGCCAGCAGCATAGGGACAGACCGCAATCAGCCCCAGCATTTT.

The chain joins TRBV4-3 to TRBJ1-6, with D possibly matching TRBD1 (5 bases). This CDR3 is built from 15 residues. Deletions cut 0 bases from V and 10 bases from J, with 13 bases between. Germline values: CDR1 LGHNA, CDR2 YSLEER. CDR3 sequence: CASSQDLGRDSPLHF. CDR3 DNA sequence: TGCGCCAGCAGCCAAGATTTGGGCAGGGACTCACCCCTCCACTTT.